These 7 T cell receptor beta chains were sequenced from one sample in a study of shared clonotypes between healthy human individuals. Only in-frame clones appear in the TCRdb table, and some are missing; sequencing was by immunoSEQ multiplex PCR. The sample gives about 330,000 clones, 74% of which show up once; about 9.4% is in the top ten. Sequencing was done on a sample of memory CD4+ T cells sorted from blood. Subset indicated: CD45RA-negative fraction. These receptors all come from a man younger than 40 in good health.

The CDR3 protein is CASSLHYGYTF. For the CDR3, the DNA is TGTGCCAGCAGTTTACACTATGGCTACACCTTC. The chain recombines TRBV28 with TRBJ1-2; D not resolved. Germline CDR1 MDHEN, CDR2 SYDVKM. V was pared by 2 bases and J by 3 bases, with 1 base between. The CDR3 sequence is 11 residues long.

This sequence joins TRBV5-4 and TRBJ2-3, with 8 bases identical to TRBD1. The germline V gene encodes CDR1 SGHNT and CDR2 YYREEE (reference sequence). This CDR3 contains 14 residues. The ends lost 3 bases at V and 5 bases at J; junction bases unmatched: 5. The CDR3 DNA reads as TGTGCCAGCAGCTCCAGGGGGCCGGTAGATACGCAGTATTTT. Translated, it gives CASSSRGPVDTQYF.

V usage is TRBV7-2 and J usage is TRBJ1-1, with no clear D. CDR1 is SGHTA and CDR2 is FQGNSA in the germline V gene. The length of the CDR3 is 13 residues. Trimming cost V 8 bases and J 0 bases, with 10 bases left between them. The CDR3 bases are TGTGCCAGCGGGCCAGCCCTGAACACTGAAGCTTTCTTT. It is translated as CASGPALNTEAFF. The variable domain in full, with the rest retrieved from reference TRBV7-2 and TRBJ1-1, is GAGVSQSPSNKVTEKGKDVELRCDPISGHTALYWYRQSLGQGLEFLIYFQGNSAPDKSGLPSDRFSAERTGGSVSTLTIQRTQQEDSAVYLCASGPALNTEAFFGQGTRLTVV.

The genes are TRBV11-2 and TRBJ2-2, with D perhaps matching TRBD2 (5 bases). V lost 3 bases and J 5 bases, leaving 13 bases between the germline ends. This CDR3 has 15 amino acids. Per germline, CDR1 SGHAT and CDR2 FQNNGV. DNA for the CDR3: TGTGCCAGCAGCTTTAATAGTCGAGGGACCGGGGAGCTGTTTTTT. Protein product: CASSFNSRGTGELFF.

This chain joins TRBV25-1 and TRBJ2-3; D possibly corresponds to TRBD1 (6 bases). The CDR3 runs 15 residues. V shed 1 base and J shed 11 bases, with 19 bases lying between them. Germline CDR1 is MGHDK and CDR2 is SYGVNS. CDR3 residues: CASSESLGQSEEQYF. The CDR3 nucleotides are TGTGCCAGCAGTGAATCTTTAGGACAGTCCGAAGAGCAGTATTTT.

This clone was found once. The V gene is TRBV5-6, the J gene TRBJ2-2; D is perhaps TRBD1 or TRBD2 (5 bases each). With 0 bases removed from V and 6 bases from J, the gap between germline ends came to 6 bases. There are 13 residues in the CDR3. Looked up from germline, CDR1 is SGHDT and CDR2 is YYEEEE. Written as DNA, the CDR3 is TGTGCCAGCAGCTTGGCGGGGCCCGGGGAGCTGTTTTTT. It translates to CASSLAGPGELFF.

This sequence joins TRBV6-5 and TRBJ1-5, with D possibly TRBD1 on 5 matching bases. CDR1 is MNHEY and CDR2 is SVGAGI in the germline V gene. There are 15 residues in the CDR3. Trimming took off 0 bases at V and 6 bases at J, with 12 bases between the two ends. As DNA, the CDR3 is TGTGCCAGCAGTTACTCGCGGGGCGGGAGTCAGCCCCAGCATTTT. This gives the protein CASSYSRGGSQPQHF.